This section outlines one T cell receptor beta chain sequence together with its context. Its antigen is unknown. Sampled while nominally healthy, donors likely had unrecorded immune exposures. The sample originates from a study of cytomegalovirus exposure and HLA in healthy donors. Looking at the study overall: Of about 390 genotyped donors, 81% grouped in the Caucasian-associated ancestry cluster.

Amplification used 60 Vbeta primers and 13 Jbeta primers. Clones were read by immunoSEQ multiplex PCR, and TCRdb kept only the in-frame ones, dropping some. This table holds approximately 130,000 clones, 70% to 90% found once. The CDR3 is made up of 14 amino acids. Germline CDR1 and CDR2: SGHRS and YFSETQ. V shed 4 bases and J 2 bases; nucleotides not matched to a gene: 5. Findings and caveats of the study: Some TCR beta chains (around 180 of them) were listed as cytomegalovirus-associated.

The rearrangement uses TRBV5-1 and TRBJ2-5; 7 nucleotides match TRBD1. The sequenced sample consisted of PBMCs. The receptor's source is a man between 40 and 49 years old in good health and CMV-seronegative. CDR3 sequence: CASSHPGQQETQYF. In DNA, the CDR3 is TGCGCCAGCAGCCACCCGGGACAGCAAGAGACCCAGTACTTC.